This T cell receptor (beta chain) was observed in a study of T cells after yellow fever vaccination (dated by TCRdb to the late 2010s). At the level of the whole study: The SMART-Seq v4 Ultra Low Input RNA kit was used to prepare libraries from fractions with low cell numbers. Two healthy male donors made up the cohort, one aged 18 to 30 years and the other aged 30 to 40 years. Blood was collected at multiple timepoints before and after primary and secondary immunization, and bulk PBMC replicates and cell subsets were isolated. To follow T-cell clones before and after both primary and booster YFV17D yellow fever vaccination, bulk TCR alpha and beta repertoires underwent longitudinal sequencing. Broader findings and caveats from the paper: Because the study included only a couple of donors, the extent to which the findings can be generalized is limited. Computational filtering was required because FACS-sorted repertoires could contain abundant contaminating clonotypes from the bulk population. After the booster, most of the clones that had expanded following primary vaccination were detected again (almost 98% of CD4 and roughly 88% of CD8), which suggests that memory was broadly maintained. Compared with the primary T-cell response, the secondary T-cell response was faster but weaker, reaching its peak on day 5 rather than on day 15. A small fraction of clonotypes appeared in both the CD4 and CD8 compartments, likely as a result of convergent recombination.

The sample holds a few counts of this clonotype. No antigen is known for it. Per-nucleotide qualities are absent, and no much larger clonotype sits a single base away. The CDR3 has 14 amino acids, counting the end cysteine and phenylalanine. The kept DNA is CDR3 alone, 42 bases in frame from the first base. CDR1 and CDR2 (SSHAT, FNYEAQ) derive from the germline V gene (reference sequence). V is pruned by 8 bases and J by 7 bases, leaving 10 bases of the junction without a gene match. This sample's treatment or condition label indicates: live attenuated yellow fever vaccine strain. Two biological replicates of bulk PBMCs were collected at each blood-draw timepoint. PBMCs were isolated from peripheral blood using a standard Ficoll-Paque protocol. TriZol was used to extract RNA from bulk PBMCs, from CD4 and CD8 fractions, and from dextramer-positive and dextramer-negative fractions. TCRdb records Illumina NovaSeq 6000 as the sequencer. TCR cDNA was made using 5'RACE template switching, a step that added a universal primer site and unique molecular identifiers. cDNA synthesis was primed from both the TCR alpha and TCR beta constant segments. Library amplification used two PCR steps, and the second PCR step added sample barcodes and sequencing adapters. Sequencing of libraries was done on Illumina HiSeq 2500 (2x100 bp) or NovaSeq (2x150 bp). In the original analysis: Demultiplexing of reads and collapsing into UMI consensus sequences were performed with MIGEC, and V(D)J alignment was carried out with MiXCR. Vaccine-responding clonotypes were identified with edgeR using replicate PBMC samples, with FDR below 0.01 and a log2 fold change above 5 up to day 15 being required. Each bulk clonotype was labeled CD4 or CD8 based on which sequenced repertoire, CD4 or CD8, contained the clonotype at higher abundance. TCRdb trimmed public reads at Q25 via fastp, called clones via MiXCR and kept in-frame beta chains. CDR3 protein duplicates are merged, each entry listing the most common genes and DNA. Clone size and V and J calls follow TCRdb, not the original study. This sample holds a few hundred thousand distinct CDR3 sequences; 3% to 4.5% were observed only once. The ten largest clones represent roughly 26% of the sample.

The starting material was PBMCs, obtained 5 days after the yellow fever booster vaccination. This clonotype was sampled from a young man who received the YFV17D yellow fever vaccine. This chain is built from TRBV7-7 and TRBJ2-2, and TRBD1 aligns with 7 junction nucleotides. At the DNA level, the sequence is TGTGCCAGCCGAGTGGAGACAGGGTTCGGGGAGCTGTTTTTT. This translates into CASRVETGFGELFF.